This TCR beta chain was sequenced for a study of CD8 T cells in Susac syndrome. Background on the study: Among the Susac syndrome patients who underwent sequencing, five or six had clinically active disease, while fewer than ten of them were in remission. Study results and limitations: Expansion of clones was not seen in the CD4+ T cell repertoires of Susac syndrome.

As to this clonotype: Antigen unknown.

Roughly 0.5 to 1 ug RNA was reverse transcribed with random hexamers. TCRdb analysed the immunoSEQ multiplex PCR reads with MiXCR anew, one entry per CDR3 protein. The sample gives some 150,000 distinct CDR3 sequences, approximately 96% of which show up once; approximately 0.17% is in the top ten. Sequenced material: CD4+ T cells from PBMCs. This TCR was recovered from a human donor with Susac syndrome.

CDR3 DNA sequence: TGCAGTCTCCAAGCAGGGCCTAACTATGGCTACACCTTC. Translated, it gives CSLQAGPNYGYTF. V usage is TRBV20-1 and J usage is TRBJ1-2, with a tentative D call TRBD1 (5 bases). CDR1 is DFQATT, CDR2 SNEGSKA, per germline (reference sequence). V lost 8 bases, J lost 0 bases, and 13 bases lay in between. This CDR3 is built from 13 residues.